This TCR beta chain was identified in a study of CD4 T cells in relation to SARS-CoV-2 and coronaviruses. As regards this clone: Its antigen is unidentified.

Germline assignment: CDR1 MNHEY and CDR2 SVGAGI. The CDR3 totals 15 residues. The ends were cut back, 6 bases at V and 0 bases at J, with 12 bases in the middle. TCRdb's table, derived via immunoSEQ multiplex PCR, lists solely in-frame clones and lacks some. The table includes some 37,000 clones, just over 75% detected once. The rearrangement links TRBV6-5 to TRBJ2-1, with D perhaps matching TRBD1 (6 bases). The sample consisted of memory CD4+ T cells from PBMCs, cultured in vitro. This receptor was identified in an adult with COVID-19. CDR3 region: CASSDPTGSYNEQFF. DNA of the CDR3: TGTGCCAGCAGCGACCCGACAGGCTCCTACAATGAGCAGTTCTTC.